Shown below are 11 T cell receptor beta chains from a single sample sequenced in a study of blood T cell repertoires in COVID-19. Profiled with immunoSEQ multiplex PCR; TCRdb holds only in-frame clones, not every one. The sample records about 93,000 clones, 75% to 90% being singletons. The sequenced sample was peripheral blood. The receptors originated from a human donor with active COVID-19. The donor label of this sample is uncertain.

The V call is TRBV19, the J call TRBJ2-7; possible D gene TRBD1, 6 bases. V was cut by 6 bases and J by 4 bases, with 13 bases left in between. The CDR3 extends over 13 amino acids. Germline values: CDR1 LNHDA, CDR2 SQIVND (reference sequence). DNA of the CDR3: TGTGCCAGTAGCCAGGGGAGTACGTACGAGCAGTACTTC. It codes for CASSQGSTYEQYF. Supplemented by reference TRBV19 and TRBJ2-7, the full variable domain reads DGGITQSPKYLFRKEGQNVTLSCEQNLNHDAMYWYRQDPGQGLRLIYYSQIVNDFQKGDIAEGYSVSREKKESFPLTVTSAQKNPTAFYLCASSQGSTYEQYFGPGTRLTVT.

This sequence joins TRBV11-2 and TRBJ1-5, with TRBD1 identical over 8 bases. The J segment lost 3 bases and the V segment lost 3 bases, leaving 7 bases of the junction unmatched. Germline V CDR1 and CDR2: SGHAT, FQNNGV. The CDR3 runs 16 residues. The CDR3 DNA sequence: TGTGCCAGCAGCTTCGGAGCAGGGGGCTCCAATCAGCCCCAGCATTTT. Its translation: CASSFGAGGSNQPQHF.

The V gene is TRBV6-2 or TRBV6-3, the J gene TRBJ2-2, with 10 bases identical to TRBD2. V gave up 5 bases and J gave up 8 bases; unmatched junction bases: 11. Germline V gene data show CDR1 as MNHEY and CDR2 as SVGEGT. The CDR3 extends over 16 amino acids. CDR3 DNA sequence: TGTGCCAGCAGTGACGTAGCGGGGGGCCAGTCTGGGGAGCTGTTTTTT. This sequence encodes CASSDVAGGQSGELFF.

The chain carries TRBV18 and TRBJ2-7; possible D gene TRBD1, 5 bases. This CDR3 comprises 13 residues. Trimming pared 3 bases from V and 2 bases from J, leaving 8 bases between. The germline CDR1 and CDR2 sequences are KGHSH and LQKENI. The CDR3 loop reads CASSPAGTYEQYF. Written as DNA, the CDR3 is TGTGCCAGCTCACCGGCAGGGACCTACGAGCAGTACTTC.

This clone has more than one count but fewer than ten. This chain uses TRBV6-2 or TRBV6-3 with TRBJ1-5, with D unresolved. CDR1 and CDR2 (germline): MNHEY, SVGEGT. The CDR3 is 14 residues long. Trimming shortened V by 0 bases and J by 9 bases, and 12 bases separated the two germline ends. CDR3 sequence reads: CASSYSAGLRPQHF. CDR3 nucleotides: TGTGCCAGCAGTTACTCTGCCGGGTTGCGGCCCCAGCATTTT.

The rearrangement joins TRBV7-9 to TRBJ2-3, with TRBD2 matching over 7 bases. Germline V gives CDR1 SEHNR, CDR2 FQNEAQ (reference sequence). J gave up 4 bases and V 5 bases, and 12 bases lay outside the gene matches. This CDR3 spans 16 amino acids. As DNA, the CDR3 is TGTGCCAGCAGCGCCGTCAGGGACTATAAGTCAGATACGCAGTATTTT. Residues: CASSAVRDYKSDTQYF.

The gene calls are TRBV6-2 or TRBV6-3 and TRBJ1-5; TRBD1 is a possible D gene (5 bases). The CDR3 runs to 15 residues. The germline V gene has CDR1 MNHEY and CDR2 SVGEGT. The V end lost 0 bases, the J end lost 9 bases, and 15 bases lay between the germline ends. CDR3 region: CASSYSPNRGMPQHF. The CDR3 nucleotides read TGTGCCAGCAGTTACTCTCCGAATAGGGGAATGCCCCAGCATTTT.

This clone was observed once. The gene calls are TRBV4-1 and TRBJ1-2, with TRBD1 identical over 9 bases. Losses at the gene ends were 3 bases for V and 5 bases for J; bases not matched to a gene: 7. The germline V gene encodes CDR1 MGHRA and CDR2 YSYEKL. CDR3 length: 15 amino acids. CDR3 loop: CASSQWGTGPYGYTF. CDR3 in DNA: TGCGCCAGCAGCCAGTGGGGGACAGGGCCTTATGGCTACACCTTC.

The CDR3 loop is CASLRDTVSYEQYF. CDR3 bases: TGTGCCAGCCTACGGGACACGGTGTCCTACGAGCAGTACTTC. The rearrangement links TRBV28 to TRBJ2-7, with a possible D match to TRBD1 (6 bases). The CDR3 spans 14 residues. The germline V gene has CDR1 MDHEN and CDR2 SYDVKM. Deletions cut 8 bases from V and 1 base from J, with 15 bases between.

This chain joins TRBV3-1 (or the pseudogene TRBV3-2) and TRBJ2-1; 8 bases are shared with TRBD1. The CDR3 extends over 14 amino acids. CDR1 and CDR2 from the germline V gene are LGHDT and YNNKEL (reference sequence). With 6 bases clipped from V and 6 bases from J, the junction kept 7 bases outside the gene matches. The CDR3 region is CASSYGQGPNEQFF. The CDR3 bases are TGTGCCAGCAGTTACGGACAGGGCCCCAATGAGCAGTTCTTC.

The CDR3 region is CASSVEDSTNSPLHF. CDR3 sequence (DNA): TGTGCCAGCAGCGTAGAGGACAGCACCAATTCACCCCTCCACTTT. The rearrangement uses TRBV9 and TRBJ1-6, with D possibly being TRBD1 (6 bases). This CDR3 contains 15 residues. Germline assignment: CDR1 SGDLS and CDR2 YYNGEE. V was clipped by 0 bases and J by 7 bases, with 11 bases between them.